This T cell receptor beta chain appears in the sequencing data of a study of T cells after yellow fever vaccination (dated by TCRdb to about 2019). About the study as a whole: The SMART-Seq v4 Ultra Low Input RNA kit was used to prepare libraries from fractions with low cell numbers. The cohort comprised two healthy male donors, one aged 18 to 30 and one aged 30 to 39 years. Bulk PBMC replicates and cell subsets were isolated from blood drawn at multiple timepoints before and after both primary and secondary immunization. To follow T-cell clones before and after both primary and booster YFV17D yellow fever vaccination, bulk TCR alpha and beta repertoires underwent longitudinal sequencing. What the authors observed across the whole study: A small fraction of clonotypes appeared in both the CD4 and CD8 compartments, likely as a result of convergent recombination. After the booster, most clones that had expanded after primary vaccination were detected again (nearly 97% of CD4 and more than 80% of CD8), suggesting broad maintenance of memory. Because the study included only a couple of donors, the extent to which the findings can be generalized is limited. Compared with the primary T-cell response, the secondary T-cell response was weaker but faster, peaking on day 5 rather than day 15. Because abundant contaminating clonotypes from the bulk population could be contained in FACS-sorted repertoires, computational filtering was required.

Comment on this clonotype: Its antigen remains unidentified. No base quality information exists; no much larger clone differs at one position.

TCR cDNA was made using 5'RACE template switching, a step that added a universal primer site and unique molecular identifiers. Priming of cDNA synthesis was performed from both the TCR alpha and TCR beta constant segments. Libraries were amplified in two PCR steps, with sample barcodes and sequencing adapters added in the second step. Sequencing of the libraries was done on either Illumina HiSeq 2500 (2x100 bp) or NovaSeq (2x150 bp). As for the authors' bioinformatics: Demultiplexing of reads and collapsing into UMI consensus sequences were performed with MIGEC, and V(D)J alignment was carried out with MiXCR. Vaccine-responding clonotypes were defined with edgeR using replicate PBMC samples, requiring FDR below 0.01 and a log2 fold change above 5 up to day 15. Each bulk clonotype received a CD4 or CD8 identity based on whether the sequenced CD4 or CD8 repertoire contained that clonotype at higher abundance. TCRdb took the public reads, trimmed them with fastp at Q25, ran MiXCR for clone calling and kept in-frame beta chains. Here each entry gathers all rows of one CDR3 protein and keeps the most common genes and DNA. These V and J calls rely on TCRdb rather than the paper's analysis. The sample table records roughly 500,000 distinct CDR3 sequences; 19% of these occur just once. Jointly, the top ten make up roughly an eighth of the sample.

The treatment or condition label here, explained by the study, means: live attenuated yellow fever vaccine strain. At each blood-draw timepoint, two biological replicates of bulk PBMCs were obtained. A standard Ficoll-Paque protocol was used to isolate PBMCs from peripheral blood. TriZol was used to extract RNA from bulk PBMCs, from CD4 and CD8 fractions, and from dextramer-positive and dextramer-negative fractions. The CDR3 starts with the cysteine, ends with the phenylalanine, and has 13 residues. Only the CDR3 portion is preserved as DNA: 39 bases, with reading frame beginning at the first base. As encoded in the germline V gene, CDR1 is KGHDR while CDR2 is SFDVKD. Relative to germline, V is missing 7 bases and J is missing 6 bases, with 3 bases of the junction outside any gene match.

The receptor comes from a man aged 25 to 40 who received the YFV17D yellow fever vaccine. Sequencing was performed on PBMCs, taken 15 days after the yellow fever booster vaccination. This receptor chain uses TRBV24-1 and TRBJ2-2, with 8 bases aligning to TRBD1. The DNA sequence is as follows: TGTGCCACCAGGCAGGGGGCTTCCGGGGAGCTGTTTTTT. Its amino acids are CATRQGASGELFF.